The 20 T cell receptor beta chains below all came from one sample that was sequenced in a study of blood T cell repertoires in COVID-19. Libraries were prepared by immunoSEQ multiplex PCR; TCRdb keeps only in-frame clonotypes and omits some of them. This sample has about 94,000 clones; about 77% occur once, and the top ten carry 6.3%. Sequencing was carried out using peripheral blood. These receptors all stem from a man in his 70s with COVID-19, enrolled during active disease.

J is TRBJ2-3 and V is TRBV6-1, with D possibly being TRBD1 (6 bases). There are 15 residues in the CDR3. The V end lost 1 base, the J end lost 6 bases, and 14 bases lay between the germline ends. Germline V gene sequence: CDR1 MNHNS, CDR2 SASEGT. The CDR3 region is CASSEGQGILDTQYF. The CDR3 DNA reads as TGTGCCAGCAGTGAAGGGCAGGGGATCCTGGATACGCAGTATTTT.

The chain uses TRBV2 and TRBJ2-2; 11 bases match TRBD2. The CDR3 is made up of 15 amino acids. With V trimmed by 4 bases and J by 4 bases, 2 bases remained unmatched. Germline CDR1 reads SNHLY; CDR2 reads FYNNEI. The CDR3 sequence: CASSGLAGFTGELFF. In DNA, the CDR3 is TGTGCCAGCAGTGGACTAGCGGGGTTCACCGGGGAGCTGTTTTTT.

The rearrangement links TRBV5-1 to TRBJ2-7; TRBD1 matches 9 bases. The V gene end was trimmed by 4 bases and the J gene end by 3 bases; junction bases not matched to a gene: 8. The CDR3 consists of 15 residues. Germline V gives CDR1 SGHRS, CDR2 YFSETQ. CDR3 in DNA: TGCGCCAGCAGCATTGGACAGGGGTTCCTCTACGAGCAGTACTTC. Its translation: CASSIGQGFLYEQYF. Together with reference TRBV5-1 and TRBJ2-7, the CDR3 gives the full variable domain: KAGVTQTPRYLIKTRGQQVTLSCSPISGHRSVSWYQQTPGQGLQFLFEYFSETQRNKGNFPGRFSGRQFSNSRSEMNVSTLELGDSALYLCASSIGQGFLYEQYFGPGTRLTVT.

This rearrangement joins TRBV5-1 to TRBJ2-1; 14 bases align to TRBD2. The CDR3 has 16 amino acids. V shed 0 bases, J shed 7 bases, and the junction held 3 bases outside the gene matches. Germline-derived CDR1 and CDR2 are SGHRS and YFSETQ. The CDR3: CASSLGGTSGGNEQFF. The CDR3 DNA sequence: TGCGCCAGCAGCTTGGGCGGGACTAGCGGGGGAAATGAGCAGTTCTTC.

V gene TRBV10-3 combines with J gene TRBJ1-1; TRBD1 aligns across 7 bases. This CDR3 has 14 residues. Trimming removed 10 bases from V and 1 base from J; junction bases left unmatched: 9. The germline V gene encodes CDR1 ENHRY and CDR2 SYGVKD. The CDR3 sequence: CATFPGTENTEAFF. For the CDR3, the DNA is TGTGCCACCTTCCCCGGGACAGAGAACACTGAAGCTTTCTTT.

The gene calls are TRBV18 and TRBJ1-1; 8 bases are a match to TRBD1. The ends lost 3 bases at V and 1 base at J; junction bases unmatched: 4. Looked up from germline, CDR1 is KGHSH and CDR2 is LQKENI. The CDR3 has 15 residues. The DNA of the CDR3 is TGTGCCAGCTCACCTCAAGGGACAGGGAACACTGAAGCTTTCTTT. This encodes CASSPQGTGNTEAFF.

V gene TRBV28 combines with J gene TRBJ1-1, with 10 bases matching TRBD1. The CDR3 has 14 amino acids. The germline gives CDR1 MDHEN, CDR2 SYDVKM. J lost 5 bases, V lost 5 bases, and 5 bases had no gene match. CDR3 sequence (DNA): TGTGCCAGCAGTCCCTTGGGACAGGGGACTGAAGCTTTCTTT. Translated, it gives CASSPLGQGTEAFF.

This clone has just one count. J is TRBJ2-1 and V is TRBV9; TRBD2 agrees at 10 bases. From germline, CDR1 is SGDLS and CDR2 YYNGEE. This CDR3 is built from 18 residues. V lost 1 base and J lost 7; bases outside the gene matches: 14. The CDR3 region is CASSVRHTLAGGGNEQFF. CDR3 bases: TGTGCCAGCAGCGTAAGGCATACCTTAGCGGGAGGTGGGAATGAGCAGTTCTTC.

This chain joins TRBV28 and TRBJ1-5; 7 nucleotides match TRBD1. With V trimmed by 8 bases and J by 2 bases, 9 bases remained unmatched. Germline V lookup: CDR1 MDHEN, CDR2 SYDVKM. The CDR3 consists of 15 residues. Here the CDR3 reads CASGGTGVGNQPQHF. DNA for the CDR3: TGTGCCAGCGGTGGTACAGGGGTAGGCAATCAGCCCCAGCATTTT.

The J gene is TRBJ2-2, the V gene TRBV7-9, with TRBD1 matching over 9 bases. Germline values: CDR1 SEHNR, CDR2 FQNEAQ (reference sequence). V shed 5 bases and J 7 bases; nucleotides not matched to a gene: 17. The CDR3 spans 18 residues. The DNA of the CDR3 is TGTGCCAGCAGCACTCCGGGACAGGGAGGTTTTCGGTACGGGGAGCTGTTTTTT. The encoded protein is CASSTPGQGGFRYGELFF.

DNA of the CDR3: TGTGCCAGCAGCACCGACAGGGGGTCTGGAAACACCATATATTTT. Translating it yields CASSTDRGSGNTIYF. The chain uses TRBV9 and TRBJ1-3, with 9 bases fitting TRBD1. V gave up 4 bases and J gave up 1 base; unmatched junction bases: 3. Germline-derived CDR1 and CDR2 are SGDLS and YYNGEE. CDR3 length: 15 residues. The full variable domain, completed using reference TRBV9 and TRBJ1-3, is DSGVTQTPKHLITATGQRVTLRCSPRSGDLSVYWYQQSLDQGLQFLIQYYNGEERAKGNILERFSAQQFPDLHSELNLSSLELGDSALYFCASSTDRGSGNTIYFGEGSWLTVV.

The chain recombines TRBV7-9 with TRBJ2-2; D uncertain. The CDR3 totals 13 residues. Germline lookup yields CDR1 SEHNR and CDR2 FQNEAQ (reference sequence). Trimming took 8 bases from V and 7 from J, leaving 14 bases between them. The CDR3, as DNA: TGTGCCAGCGGTGAGGCCACCAACGGGGAGCTGTTTTTT. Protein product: CASGEATNGELFF.

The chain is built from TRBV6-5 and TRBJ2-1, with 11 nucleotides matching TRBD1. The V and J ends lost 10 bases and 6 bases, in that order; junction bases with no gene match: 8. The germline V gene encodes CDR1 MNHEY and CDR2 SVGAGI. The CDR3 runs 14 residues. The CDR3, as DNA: TGTGCCACCTCGGACAGGGGGCGCGGCAATGAGCAGTTCTTC. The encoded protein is CATSDRGRGNEQFF.

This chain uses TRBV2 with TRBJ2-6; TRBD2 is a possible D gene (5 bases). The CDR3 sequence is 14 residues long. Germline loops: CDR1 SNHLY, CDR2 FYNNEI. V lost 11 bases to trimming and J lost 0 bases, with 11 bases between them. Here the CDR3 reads CAQRRSSGANVLTF. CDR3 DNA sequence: TGTGCCCAGAGGAGGAGCTCTGGGGCCAACGTCCTGACTTTC.

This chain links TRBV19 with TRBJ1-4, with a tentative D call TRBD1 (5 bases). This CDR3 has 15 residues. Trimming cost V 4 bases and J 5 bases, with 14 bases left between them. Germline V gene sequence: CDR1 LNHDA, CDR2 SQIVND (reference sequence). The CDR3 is CASSKRDSLNEKLFF. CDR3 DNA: TGTGCCAGTAGTAAACGCGACAGTTTGAATGAAAAACTGTTTTTT.

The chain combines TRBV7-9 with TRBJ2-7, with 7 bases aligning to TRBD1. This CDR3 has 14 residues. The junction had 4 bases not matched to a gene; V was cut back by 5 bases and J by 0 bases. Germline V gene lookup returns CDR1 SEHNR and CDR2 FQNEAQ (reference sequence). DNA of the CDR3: TGTGCCAGCAGCAGAGGGGGCGGCTCCTACGAGCAGTACTTC. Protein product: CASSRGGGSYEQYF.

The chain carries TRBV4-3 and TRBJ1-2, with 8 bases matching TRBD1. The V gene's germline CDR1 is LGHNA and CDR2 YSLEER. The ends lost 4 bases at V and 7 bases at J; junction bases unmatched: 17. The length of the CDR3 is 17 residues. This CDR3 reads CASSPNGQGSMGGGYTF. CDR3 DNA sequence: TGCGCCAGCAGCCCAAACGGACAGGGTTCTATGGGCGGTGGCTACACCTTC.

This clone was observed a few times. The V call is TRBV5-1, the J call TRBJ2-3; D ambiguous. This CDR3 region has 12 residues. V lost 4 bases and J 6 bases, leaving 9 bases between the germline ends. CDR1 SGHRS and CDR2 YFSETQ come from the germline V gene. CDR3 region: CASSTTEDTQYF. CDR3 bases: TGCGCCAGCAGCACTACGGAGGATACGCAGTATTTT.

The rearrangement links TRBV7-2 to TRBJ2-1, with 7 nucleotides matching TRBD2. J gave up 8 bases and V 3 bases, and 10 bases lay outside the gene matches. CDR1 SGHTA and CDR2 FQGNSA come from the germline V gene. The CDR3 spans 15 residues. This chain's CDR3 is CASSFKAAGIDEQFF. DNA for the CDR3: TGTGCCAGCAGCTTTAAAGCAGCGGGAATCGATGAGCAGTTCTTC.

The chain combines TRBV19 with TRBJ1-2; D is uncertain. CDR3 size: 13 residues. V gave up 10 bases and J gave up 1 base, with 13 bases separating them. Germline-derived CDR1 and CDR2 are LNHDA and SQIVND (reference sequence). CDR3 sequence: CATSGEGNYGYTF. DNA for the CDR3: TGTGCCACCAGTGGGGAGGGTAACTATGGCTACACCTTC.